Listed here is a single T cell receptor beta chain. In the source study's methods: Estimated nucleated cell counts came from reference gene primer amplification. Profiled with immunoSEQ multiplex PCR; TCRdb holds only in-frame clones, not every one. The V and J calls and clone size are taken from that table; D and trimming were inferred from the DNA. The data contain about 200,000 clones, 65% to 90% of them seen just once; the ten biggest clones take up about 10%. The data originate from a study of blood T cell repertoires in COVID-19. Germline loops: CDR1 SGHNT, CDR2 YYREEE (reference sequence). Trimming removed 1 base from V and 5 bases from J; junction bases left unmatched: 13. This CDR3 comprises 17 residues.

The sequenced sample was PBMCs or T cells enriched from blood (not recorded which). This TCR was recovered from a man aged 40-49 years who had recovered from COVID-19. The chain recombines TRBV5-4 with TRBJ2-7, with 9 nucleotides matching TRBD1. The CDR3 sequence: CASSLLSRSQGANEQYF. In DNA, the CDR3 is TGTGCCAGCAGCTTGTTAAGTCGGTCACAGGGGGCCAACGAGCAGTACTTC. Full variable domain (missing parts from reference TRBV5-4 and TRBJ2-7): ETGVTQSPTHLIKTRGQQVTLRCSSQSGHNTVSWYQQALGQGPQFIFQYYREEENGRGNFPPRFSGLQFPNYSSELNVNALELDDSALYLCASSLLSRSQGANEQYFGPGTRLTVT.